The present entry profiles one T cell receptor beta chain with its context. What antigen it recognizes has not been identified. The junction differs from germline at one of its ends, possibly a read error. TRIzol reagent was used to extract blood RNA from unsorted whole blood, while the DNeasy Blood & Tissue kit provided the germline DNA. Chronic HBV infection was present in the patients, and the patients were treatment-naive at sampling. Before surgery, approximately 4 milliliters of peripheral blood were drawn into K2EDTA tubes. Including cysteine and phenylalanine, the CDR3 has 16 amino acids. The read is trimmed to its CDR3 DNA, 48 bases read in frame from base 1. Starting from 500 to 650 ng total RNA, TCRbeta-specific cDNA was produced by reverse transcription with a constant-region primer and ProtoScript II reverse transcriptase. TCRbeta libraries were built with three nested multiplex PCR rounds, a slightly modified ARM-PCR procedure. Each of the first two PCR rounds ran for about 10 cycles using multiplex TRBV1-TRBV30 forward primers together with a Cbeta reverse primer. Sample barcodes and Illumina adapters were added in a final 25-cycle PCR using Deep VentR polymerase. Amplicons of 200-500 bp were gel-purified with a QIAquick gel extraction kit before sequencing. The TCRbeta amplicons were sequenced with 250-bp paired-end reads on an Illumina HiSeq 2500. Concerning the study's data processing: Quality trimming of reads was performed with Trimmomatic v0.33, and paired reads were merged with FLASH v1.2.11 so that full CDR3 sequences could be recovered. MiGEC v1.2.1b assigned V, D and J germline segments to the rearranged TCRbeta sequences. VDJtools v1.0.0 computed clonotype statistics and Shannon-Wiener diversity indices. To cut down on sampling bias, every analysis after diversity analysis relied on just the 250 most abundant clonotypes from each sample. TCRdb redid the processing of the public reads, applying fastp at Q25 and MiXCR, and retained in-frame beta chains. CDR3 protein sequences are deduplicated, and each keeps its most common genes and DNA. These V and J calls are TCRdb output, not the study's own analysis. Here the sample has about 300,000 distinct CDR3 sequences; approximately 65% occur a single time. The ten largest clones represent approximately 9% of the sample.

This entry comes from a study of tumor-infiltrating lymphocytes in primary liver carcinoma (dated by TCRdb to about 2017). Looking at the study overall: Between late 2015 and March 2016, a handful of patients in China with histopathologically diagnosed primary liver carcinoma had surgical resection. A total of 35 or so specimens from 5 patients went through TCRbeta repertoire sequencing, namely 25 tumor regions, 5 adjacent noncancerous liver tissues and 5 peripheral blood samples. Reproducibility between technical replicate repertoires was high, with correlation coefficients above 0.98 and mean shared-clone rates roughly 0.91. Tumors of the five patients were stage T1-T3 N0M0 with maximum diameters of roughly 4 to 11 cm. For each liver tumor, the study sampled five regions along with adjacent normal tissue and blood, and applied TCRbeta repertoire sequencing, expression microarrays and whole-exome sequencing. Each sample produced roughly 3.65 to 7.13 million productive TCRbeta reads, and read depth showed no significant difference between tissue types. Of the five patients (three men and two women, aged 30 to 69 years), four had hepatocellular carcinoma and one had combined HCC and intrahepatic cholangiocarcinoma.

The full study reports these points: Consistent with antigen-driven expansion, pairs of tumor regions showed higher repertoire overlap (mean around 36%) than either tumor-adjacent pairs (approximately 17%) or tumor-blood pairs (approximately 15%). A significantly larger repertoire fraction was made up by the top 250 clones in tumors than in blood (p = 0.039). With just four or five patients in the study, the authors point out that the findings should be validated in a larger study. Only the TCR beta chain was sequenced, so true repertoire diversity is likely underestimated because unpaired alpha chains were not captured. Bulk unsorted samples precluded comparing CD4+ and CD8+ T cell repertoires.

Material for sequencing was peripheral blood. The V gene is TRBV23-1 and the J gene is TRBJ2-4; TRBD2 aligns with 7 central bases. TRBV23-1 is labeled an ORF, and its function is uncertain. The origin of this receptor is a man aged 40-49 years with primary liver carcinoma and hepatitis B virus infection. The CDR3 protein: CAISPGGILAKNIQYF. The bases are TGCGCCATCAGTCCGGGGGGTATCTTAGCCAAAAACATTCAGTACTTC.